The 5 T cell receptor beta chains given below trace back to one sample, sequenced in a study of OX40 agonist ivuxolimab in advanced cancers. Generated by immunoSEQ multiplex PCR, the TCRdb table keeps only in-frame clones and is missing some. The sample lists about 69,000 clones, nearly 90% occurring once. The source material was CD4+ or CD8+ T cells sorted from blood, sampled in a trial of the OX40 agonist ivuxolimab. Receptors were obtained from an adult with an advanced solid tumor such as melanoma, head and neck, liver or kidney cancer.

The chain has TRBV6-1 and TRBJ1-5, with TRBD1 identical over 7 bases. The CDR3 covers 14 residues. The V gene end was trimmed by 6 bases and the J gene end by 4 bases; junction bases not matched to a gene: 6. The germline gives CDR1 MNHNS, CDR2 SASEGT. This chain's CDR3 is CASRGRTGNQPQHF. CDR3 nucleotide sequence: TGTGCCAGCAGGGGTCGGACAGGAAATCAGCCCCAGCATTTT.

The chain carries TRBV6-6 and TRBJ1-2; perhaps TRBD1 as D (5 bases). There are 13 residues in the CDR3. Between the trimmed V and J ends, which lost 5 bases and 4 bases, there was a span of 11 bases. The germline V gene has CDR1 MNHNY and CDR2 SVGAGI (reference sequence). The CDR3 sequence: CASSQTVSYGYTF. In DNA, the CDR3 is TGTGCCAGCAGTCAGACAGTTTCCTATGGCTACACCTTC.

This chain joins TRBV11-3 and TRBJ2-3; D is uncertain. The V gene's germline CDR1 is SGHNT and CDR2 YENEEA. V dropped 2 bases and J dropped 7 bases, with 13 bases sitting between them. The CDR3 consists of 14 residues. Here the CDR3 DNA reads TGTGCCAGCAGCTTAACGGCCAAACGGAATACGCAGTATTTT. Translating gives CASSLTAKRNTQYF.

This clone has only one observation. This chain connects TRBV4-3 to TRBJ2-1; tentatively, D is TRBD2 (6 bases). CDR3 length: 14 residues. V was pared by 4 bases and J by 6 bases, with 13 bases between. Germline V CDR1 and CDR2: LGHNA, YSLEER. Written as DNA, the CDR3 is TGCGCCAGCAGCCGCAGACTAGGTCGCAATGAGCAGTTCTTC. Protein product: CASSRRLGRNEQFF.

This clone was counted once. This chain connects TRBV9 to TRBJ2-5; either TRBD1 or TRBD2 may fit D (5 bases each). Germline V gene sequence: CDR1 SGDLS, CDR2 YYNGEE. The V and J ends lost 1 base and 3 bases respectively, with 10 bases between them. The CDR3 spans 14 residues. The DNA for the CDR3 is TGTGCCAGCAGCGTATCGGGGACGAAAGAGACCCAGTACTTC. Amino acids: CASSVSGTKETQYF.